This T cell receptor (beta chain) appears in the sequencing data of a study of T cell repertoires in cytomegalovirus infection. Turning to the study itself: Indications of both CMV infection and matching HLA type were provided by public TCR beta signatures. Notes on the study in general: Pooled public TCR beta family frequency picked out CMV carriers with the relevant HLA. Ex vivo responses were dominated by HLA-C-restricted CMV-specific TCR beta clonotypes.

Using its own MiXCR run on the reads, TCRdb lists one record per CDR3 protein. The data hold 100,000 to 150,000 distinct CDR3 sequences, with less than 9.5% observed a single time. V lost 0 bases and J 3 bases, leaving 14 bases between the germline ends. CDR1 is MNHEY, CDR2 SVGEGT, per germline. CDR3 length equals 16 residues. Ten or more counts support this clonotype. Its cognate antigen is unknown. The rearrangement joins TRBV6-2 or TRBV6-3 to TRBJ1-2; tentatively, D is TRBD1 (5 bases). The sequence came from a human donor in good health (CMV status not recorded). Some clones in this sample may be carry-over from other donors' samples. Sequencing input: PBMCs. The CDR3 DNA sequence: TGTGCCAGCAGTTACTCGACCGTCCGGGGGGACTATGGCTACACCTTC. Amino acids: CASSYSTVRGDYGYTF.